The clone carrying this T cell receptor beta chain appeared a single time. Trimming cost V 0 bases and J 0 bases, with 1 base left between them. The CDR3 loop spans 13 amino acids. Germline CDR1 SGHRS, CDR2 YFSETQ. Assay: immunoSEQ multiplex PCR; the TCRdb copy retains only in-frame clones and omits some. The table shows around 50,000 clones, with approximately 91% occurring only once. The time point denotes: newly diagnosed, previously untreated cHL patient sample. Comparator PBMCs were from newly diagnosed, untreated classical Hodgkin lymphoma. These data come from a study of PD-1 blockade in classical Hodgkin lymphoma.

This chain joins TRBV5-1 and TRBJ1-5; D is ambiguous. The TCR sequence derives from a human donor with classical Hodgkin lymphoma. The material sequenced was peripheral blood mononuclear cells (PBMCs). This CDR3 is CASSLGSNQPQHF. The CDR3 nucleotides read TGCGCCAGCAGCTTGGGTAGCAATCAGCCCCAGCATTTT.